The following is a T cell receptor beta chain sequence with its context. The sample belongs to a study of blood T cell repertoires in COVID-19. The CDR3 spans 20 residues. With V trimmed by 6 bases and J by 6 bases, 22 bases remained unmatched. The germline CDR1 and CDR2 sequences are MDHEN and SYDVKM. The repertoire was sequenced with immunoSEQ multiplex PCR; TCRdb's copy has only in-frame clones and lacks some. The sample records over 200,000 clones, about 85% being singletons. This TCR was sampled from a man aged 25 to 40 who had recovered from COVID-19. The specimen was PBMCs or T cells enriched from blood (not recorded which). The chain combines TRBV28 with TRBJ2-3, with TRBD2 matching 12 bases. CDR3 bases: TGTGCCAGCAGCTTCTACCCGGGACTAGCGGGCCAACTAACAGGGGATACGCAGTATTTT. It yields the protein CASSFYPGLAGQLTGDTQYF.